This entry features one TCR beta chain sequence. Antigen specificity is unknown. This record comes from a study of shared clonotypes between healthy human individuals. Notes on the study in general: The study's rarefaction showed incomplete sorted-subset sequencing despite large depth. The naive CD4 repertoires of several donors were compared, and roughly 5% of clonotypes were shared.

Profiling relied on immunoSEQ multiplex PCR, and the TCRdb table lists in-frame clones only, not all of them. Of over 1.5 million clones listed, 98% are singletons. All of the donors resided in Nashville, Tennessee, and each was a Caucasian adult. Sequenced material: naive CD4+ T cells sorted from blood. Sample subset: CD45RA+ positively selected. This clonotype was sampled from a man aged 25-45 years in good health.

The CDR3 protein is CASRARVTGELFF. In DNA, the CDR3 is TGTGCCAGCAGAGCAAGGGTCACCGGGGAGCTGTTTTTT. The genes are TRBV7-2 and TRBJ2-2; D is uncertain. With 6 bases removed from V and 4 bases from J, the gap between germline ends came to 9 bases. Germline V CDR1 and CDR2: SGHTA, FQGNSA. The CDR3 is 13 amino acids.